Presented here are 23 T cell receptor beta chains from one specimen sequenced in a study of blood T cell repertoires in COVID-19. The assay was immunoSEQ multiplex PCR, and TCRdb's table has in-frame clones only and misses some. The sample lists approximately 210,000 clones; approximately 77% were seen once. Material: peripheral blood. These receptors were obtained from a woman older than 75 with acute or convalescent COVID-19.

The chain recombines TRBV5-5 with TRBJ2-5; no clear D gene. CDR1 SGHKS and CDR2 YYEKEE come from the germline V gene (reference sequence). The V gene lost 0 bases and the J gene lost 1 base, with 4 bases spanning the gap. There are 13 residues in the CDR3. CDR3: CASSLGAQETQYF. DNA of the CDR3: TGTGCCAGCAGCTTGGGGGCCCAAGAGACCCAGTACTTC.

This chain connects TRBV29-1 to TRBJ2-3; D perhaps matches TRBD2 (7 bases). Looked up from germline, CDR1 is SQVTM and CDR2 is ANQGSEA. The V end was cut by 5 bases, the J end by 0 bases, with 12 bases between. This CDR3 is 14 amino acids long. CDR3 in amino acids: CSVRGGLSTDTQYF. The CDR3 DNA follows: TGCAGCGTTAGGGGGGGACTTAGCACAGATACGCAGTATTTT.

This rearrangement joins TRBV30 to TRBJ2-5; D is uncertain. V lost 4 bases, J lost 1 base, and 10 bases lay in between. The CDR3 covers 13 residues. Per the germline V gene, CDR1 is GTSNPN and CDR2 is SVGIG (reference sequence). The CDR3 DNA follows: TGTGCCTGGACTGTCGGTAGCCAAGAGACCCAGTACTTC. Translation: CAWTVGSQETQYF.

J is TRBJ1-5 and V is TRBV3-1 (or the pseudogene TRBV3-2); no definite D call. The CDR3 covers 13 residues. Germline-derived CDR1 and CDR2 are LGHDT and YNNKEL (reference sequence). Trimming removed 0 bases at V and 10 bases at J, with 10 bases between. The DNA of the CDR3 is TGTGCCAGCAGCCAAGATCTGATGACTCCCCAGCATTTT. This translates into CASSQDLMTPQHF.

This clone showed up just once. Relative to the germline gene, one junction end is altered; a read error may explain this. This chain connects TRBV7-7 to TRBJ2-6, with D perhaps TRBD1 (5 bases). CDR3 size: 13 residues. Germline CDR1 and CDR2: SSHAT and FNYEAQ (reference sequence). This CDR3 reads CASSPGQANVLTF. In DNA form, the CDR3 reads TGTGCTAGCAGCCCAGGGCAGGCCAACGTCCTGACTTTC.

The V call is TRBV7-2, the J call TRBJ2-3; 9 nucleotides line up with TRBD2. CDR1 SGHTA and CDR2 FQGNSA come from the germline V gene. The CDR3 sequence is 17 residues long. Germline trimming cut 4 bases from V and 4 bases from J; bases unmatched to any gene: 12. CDR3: CASSWPTSGKGADTQYF. The DNA of the CDR3 is TGTGCCAGCAGCTGGCCGACTAGCGGAAAAGGGGCAGATACGCAGTATTTT.

This chain connects TRBV27 to TRBJ2-5, with D tentatively TRBD1 (5 bases). The V gene's germline CDR1 is MNHEY and CDR2 SMNVEV (reference sequence). The CDR3 has 14 amino acids. V lost 6 bases and J lost 5, with 16 bases in between. The CDR3 DNA sequence: TGTGCCAGCAGGATGGGTAGGGGTGGTGAGACCCAGTACTTC. It yields the protein CASRMGRGGETQYF.

V and J are TRBV28 and TRBJ2-2; D may be TRBD1 (5 bases). CDR1 is MDHEN and CDR2 is SYDVKM in the germline V gene. V dropped 8 bases and J dropped 6 bases, with 10 bases sitting between them. There are 12 residues in the CDR3. Written as DNA, the CDR3 is TGTGCCAGCCAAGGGGTGGCCGGGGAGCTGTTTTTT. Its translation is CASQGVAGELFF.

J is TRBJ1-1 and V is TRBV30; 7 bases are a match to TRBD1. The trim removed 2 bases at V and 2 bases at J, leaving 2 bases unmatched. The CDR3 has 13 residues. The germline V gene has CDR1 GTSNPN and CDR2 SVGIG (reference sequence). The CDR3 DNA sequence: TGTGCCTGGAGTACAGGGGACAACACTGAAGCTTTCTTT. Its protein is CAWSTGDNTEAFF.

V usage is TRBV7-8 and J usage is TRBJ2-7; 10 nucleotides line up with TRBD1. The CDR3 contains 13 residues. V lost 8 bases to trimming and J lost 3 bases; unmatched junction nucleotides: 4. CDR1 and CDR2 from the germline V gene are SGHVS and FQNEAQ. The DNA of the CDR3 is TGTGCCAGCGGAGGACAGGGGGGCTACGAGCAGTACTTC. It translates to CASGGQGGYEQYF.

The chain couples TRBV27 to TRBJ1-6; 7 nucleotides agree with TRBD1. The CDR3 extends over 15 amino acids. The germline V gene encodes CDR1 MNHEY and CDR2 SMNVEV (reference sequence). The junction had 8 bases not matched to a gene; V was cut back by 5 bases and J by 7 bases. CDR3 residues: CASSLTGAGNSPLHF. The CDR3, as DNA: TGTGCCAGCAGTCTTACAGGGGCGGGCAATTCACCCCTCCACTTT.

This chain uses TRBV12-3 or TRBV12-4 with TRBJ2-7; no clear D gene. The CDR3 is 13 amino acids. Trimming removed 2 bases from V and 1 base from J, with 6 bases in between. The CDR3: CASSLTLSYEQYF. The CDR3 DNA is TGTGCCAGCAGTTTAACACTATCCTACGAGCAGTACTTC.

This clone was seen only a few times. V and J are TRBV30 and TRBJ2-2, with 12 nucleotides matching TRBD2. V lost 4 bases to trimming and J lost 5 bases; unmatched junction nucleotides: 8. CDR1 is GTSNPN and CDR2 is SVGIG in the germline V gene (reference sequence). The CDR3 extends over 16 amino acids. CDR3: CAWTTSGGWRTGELFF. The CDR3 DNA sequence: TGTGCCTGGACGACTAGCGGGGGCTGGCGGACCGGGGAGCTGTTTTTT. Drawing the rest from reference TRBV30 and TRBJ2-2, the complete variable domain is SQTIHQWPATLVQPVGSPLSLECTVEGTSNPNLYWYRQAAGRGLQLLFYSVGIGQISSEVPQNLSASRPQDRQFILSSKKLLLSDSGFYLCAWTTSGGWRTGELFFGEGSRLTVL.

The chain links TRBV12-3 or TRBV12-4 to TRBJ2-3; possible D gene TRBD2, 5 bases. Deletions cut 4 bases from V and 4 bases from J, with 9 bases between. The CDR3 is 13 amino acids. The CDR3 loop is CASSWESADTQYF. The CDR3, as DNA: TGTGCCAGCAGTTGGGAGTCCGCAGATACGCAGTATTTT.

V and J are TRBV5-4 and TRBJ2-7; maybe TRBD1 (6 bases). V shed 0 bases and J shed 0 bases, with 13 bases lying between them. The CDR3 runs 16 residues. Germline-derived CDR1 and CDR2 are SGHNT and YYREEE (reference sequence). Here the CDR3 reads CASSLGGRGGSYEQYF. CDR3 DNA: TGTGCCAGCAGCTTGGGAGGTAGAGGGGGCTCCTACGAGCAGTACTTC.

The J gene is TRBJ1-5, the V gene TRBV27, with D hard to call. V was clipped by 4 bases and J by 4 bases, with 17 bases between them. Looked up from germline, CDR1 is MNHEY and CDR2 is SMNVEV (reference sequence). This CDR3 comprises 16 residues. CDR3 sequence (DNA): TGTGCCAGCAGTTCCCTCTCGGGATGGGGTAATCAGCCCCAGCATTTT. Its protein is CASSSLSGWGNQPQHF.

The V call is TRBV25-1, the J call TRBJ2-3; the match to TRBD2 covers 7 bases. CDR1 and CDR2 (germline): MGHDK, SYGVNS. The CDR3 is 18 amino acids. The trim removed 1 base at V and 3 bases at J, leaving 13 bases unmatched. The CDR3 sequence: CASSEFPGGGGPTDTQYF. The CDR3 DNA follows: TGTGCCAGCAGTGAATTCCCCGGCGGCGGGGGACCTACAGATACGCAGTATTTT.

This clone came up once. The gene calls are TRBV19 and TRBJ2-1; TRBD2 matches 12 bases. V was pared by 4 bases and J by 4 bases, with 8 bases of the junction left unmatched. The CDR3 is 17 amino acids. CDR1 is LNHDA, CDR2 SQIVND, per germline (reference sequence). The CDR3 DNA follows: TGTGCCAGTAGTACTACTAGCGGGGGGAGGTTGTACAATGAGCAGTTCTTC. Translating gives CASSTTSGGRLYNEQFF.

This chain links TRBV12-3 or TRBV12-4 with TRBJ1-2, with D possibly being TRBD1 (6 bases). The V end lost 8 bases, the J end lost 7 bases, and 17 bases lay between the germline ends. The CDR3 spans 13 residues. The CDR3 is CASGTLGALGYTF. The CDR3 DNA is TGTGCCAGCGGAACTCTGGGGGCCCTTGGCTACACCTTC.

The V call is TRBV9, the J call TRBJ2-1, with 9 bases identical to TRBD1. Germline values: CDR1 SGDLS, CDR2 YYNGEE. The CDR3 length is 15 residues. With 2 bases clipped from V and 8 bases from J, the junction kept 8 bases outside the gene matches. The CDR3 region is CASSVSGQGKDEQFF. CDR3 bases: TGTGCCAGCAGCGTGTCGGGACAGGGTAAAGATGAGCAGTTCTTC. Drawing the rest from reference TRBV9 and TRBJ2-1, the complete variable domain is DSGVTQTPKHLITATGQRVTLRCSPRSGDLSVYWYQQSLDQGLQFLIQYYNGEERAKGNILERFSAQQFPDLHSELNLSSLELGDSALYFCASSVSGQGKDEQFFGPGTRLTVL.

V and J are TRBV2 and TRBJ2-2; tentative D call: TRBD2 (7 bases). Germline-derived CDR1 and CDR2 are SNHLY and FYNNEI. The CDR3 runs to 15 residues. Trimming pared 3 bases from V and 2 bases from J, leaving 10 bases between. The CDR3, as DNA: TGTGCCAGCAGTGAGGGGGGGCCCAACACCGGGGAGCTGTTTTTT. Translation gives CASSEGGPNTGELFF.

The V gene is TRBV19, the J gene TRBJ2-5; 12 positions agree with TRBD2. This CDR3 comprises 15 residues. Germline lookup yields CDR1 LNHDA and CDR2 SQIVND (reference sequence). Germline trimming cut 7 bases from V and 1 base from J; bases unmatched to any gene: 4. The CDR3 region has the DNA TGTGCCAGTAAACGACTAGCGGGGGTCCAAGAGACCCAGTACTTC. Translated: CASKRLAGVQETQYF.

V gene TRBV12-3 or TRBV12-4 combines with J gene TRBJ2-4; TRBD2 is a possible D gene (6 bases). Trimming shortened V by 8 bases and J by 8 bases, and 16 bases separated the two germline ends. The CDR3 is made up of 13 amino acids. The CDR3 loop is CASVRVGGDIQYF. The CDR3, as DNA: TGTGCCAGCGTTCGAGTCGGAGGGGACATTCAGTACTTC.